This TCR beta chain was sequenced for a study of blood T cell repertoires in COVID-19. Study as a whole: Italy, Spain and the United States were the sources of the convalescent and acute COVID-19 samples.

This clone was recorded a few times. CDR3 size: 14 residues. The V and J ends lost 1 base and 6 bases respectively, with 12 bases between them. The germline V gene encodes CDR1 SGHRS and CDR2 YFSETQ. All enrollees were roughly 18 to 90 years old and from about 24 US areas. The protocol was immunoSEQ multiplex PCR, while the TCRdb copy is restricted to in-frame clones and leaves out a portion. Among about 300,000 clones listed, just over 85% were seen once. The sample comprised PBMCs or T cells enriched from blood (not recorded which). This receptor was taken from a man aged 30 to 39 who had recovered from COVID-19. The V gene is TRBV5-1, the J gene TRBJ2-3; D not certain. This chain's CDR3 is CASSLSAGSDTQYF. For the CDR3, the DNA is TGCGCCAGCAGCTTGAGTGCCGGGTCCGATACGCAGTATTTT.